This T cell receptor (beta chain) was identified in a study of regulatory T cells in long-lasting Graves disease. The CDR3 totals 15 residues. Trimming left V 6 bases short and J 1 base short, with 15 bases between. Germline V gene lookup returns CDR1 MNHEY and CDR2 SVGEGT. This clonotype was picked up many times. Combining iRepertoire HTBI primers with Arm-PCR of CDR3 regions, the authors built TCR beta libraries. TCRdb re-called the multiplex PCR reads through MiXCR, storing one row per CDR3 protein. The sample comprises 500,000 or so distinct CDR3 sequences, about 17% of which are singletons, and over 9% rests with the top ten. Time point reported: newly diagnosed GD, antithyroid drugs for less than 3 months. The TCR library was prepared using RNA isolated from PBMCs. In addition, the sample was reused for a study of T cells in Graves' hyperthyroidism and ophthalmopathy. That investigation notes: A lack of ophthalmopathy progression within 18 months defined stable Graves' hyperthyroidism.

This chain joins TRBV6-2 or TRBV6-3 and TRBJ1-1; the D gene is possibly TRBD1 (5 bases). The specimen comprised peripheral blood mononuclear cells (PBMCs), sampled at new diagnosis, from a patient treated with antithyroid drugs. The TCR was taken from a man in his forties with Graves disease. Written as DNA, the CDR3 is TGTGCCAGCAGGACAGTTCGAGCAGCGAACACTGAAGCTTTCTTT. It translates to CASRTVRAANTEAFF.